The sample holds a few counts of the clone carrying this T cell receptor (beta chain). Profiling relied on immunoSEQ multiplex PCR, and the TCRdb table lists in-frame clones only, not all of them. The top ten clones hold approximately 5.4% of a sample with about 160,000 clones, more than 75% of them seen once. This sample stems from a study of blood T cell repertoires in COVID-19. J gave up 6 bases and V 3 bases, and 7 bases lay outside the gene matches. This CDR3 is 16 amino acids long. Germline lookup yields CDR1 LNHDA and CDR2 SQIVND (reference sequence). The sample taken for sequencing was PBMCs or T cells enriched from blood (not recorded which). This clonotype was obtained from a man aged 40-49 years who had recovered from COVID-19. The chain combines TRBV19 with TRBJ1-5, with 11 bases matching TRBD1. The CDR3 DNA reads as TGTGCCAGTAGTATTGACCGGGACAGGGGGAGTCAGCCCCAGCATTTT. Protein: CASSIDRDRGSQPQHF.